What follows are 26 T cell receptor beta chains derived from one specimen sequenced in a study of blood T cell repertoires in COVID-19. The method was immunoSEQ multiplex PCR; TCRdb's version includes in-frame clones alone and lacks a portion of them. The sample holds approximately 200,000 clones, less than 85% seen once. Specimen: PBMCs or T cells enriched from blood (not recorded which). The receptor source for this set is a woman aged 30 to 39 who had recovered from COVID-19.

This clone has only a few counts. The chain combines TRBV5-1 with TRBJ1-6, with D possibly being TRBD1 (6 bases). This CDR3 is built from 14 residues. The V end was cut by 0 bases, the J end by 7 bases, with 8 bases between. Germline V gene data show CDR1 as SGHRS and CDR2 as YFSETQ. This CDR3 reads CASSLATGNSPLHF. For the CDR3, the DNA is TGCGCCAGCAGCTTGGCCACAGGGAATTCACCCCTCCACTTT. The full variable domain, its missing parts supplied by reference TRBV5-1 and TRBJ1-6, is KAGVTQTPRYLIKTRGQQVTLSCSPISGHRSVSWYQQTPGQGLQFLFEYFSETQRNKGNFPGRFSGRQFSNSRSEMNVSTLELGDSALYLCASSLATGNSPLHFGNGTRLTVT.

Here the CDR3 DNA reads TGTGCCAGCAGTGAAGAGGCCAGGGCGAAGACCCAGTACTTC. Its protein product is CASSEEARAKTQYF. The V call is TRBV6-1, the J call TRBJ2-5; a possible D gene is TRBD1 (5 bases). The CDR3 sequence is 14 residues long. Germline-derived CDR1 and CDR2 are MNHNS and SASEGT. V was cut by 1 base and J by 6 bases, with 12 bases left in between.

The V call is TRBV7-6, the J call TRBJ2-7; TRBD2 aligns across 7 bases. The CDR3 extends over 16 amino acids. V shed 4 bases and J 5 bases; nucleotides not matched to a gene: 14. Germline loops: CDR1 SGHVS, CDR2 FNYEAQ. DNA for the CDR3: TGTGCCAGCAGCTCTATAGGTGGGAGGGCCGGGCACGAGCAGTACTTC. Its protein is CASSSIGGRAGHEQYF.

This sequence joins TRBV11-2 and TRBJ1-3; the D is unclear. CDR1 is SGHAT, CDR2 FQNNGV, per germline. Between the trimmed V and J ends, which lost 4 bases and 0 bases, there was a span of 16 bases. There are 17 residues in the CDR3. DNA for the CDR3: TGTGCCAGCAGCTCACATGCCCCGGCGGCCTCTGGAAACACCATATATTTT. It translates to CASSSHAPAASGNTIYF.

This clone was observed a handful of times. The chain uses TRBV3-1 (or the pseudogene TRBV3-2) and TRBJ1-1; 7 positions agree with TRBD1. V was clipped by 2 bases and J by 1 base; unmatched bases: 7. Germline CDR1 and CDR2: LGHDT and YNNKEL (reference sequence). This CDR3 has 16 residues. The CDR3 loop reads CASSQTRDSTNTEAFF. CDR3 DNA sequence: TGTGCCAGCAGCCAAACACGGGACAGTACGAACACTGAAGCTTTCTTT.

This clone has just a few counts. The chain combines TRBV28 with TRBJ1-5; TRBD1 agrees at 7 bases. Germline-derived CDR1 and CDR2 are MDHEN and SYDVKM. This CDR3 comprises 12 residues. J was trimmed by 6 bases and V by 5 bases; bases with no gene match: 1. CDR3 residues: CASSTGVQPQHF. The CDR3 region has the DNA TGTGCCAGCAGTACAGGGGTTCAGCCCCAGCATTTT.

The chain employs TRBV2 and TRBJ1-4; a possible D gene is TRBD1 (5 bases). V lost 8 bases and J 0 bases, leaving 10 bases between the germline ends. CDR3 size: 14 residues. Per germline, CDR1 SNHLY and CDR2 FYNNEI. The CDR3 DNA sequence: TGTGCCAGCTCAGGGTCCACAACTAATGAAAAACTGTTTTTT. Amino acid sequence: CASSGSTTNEKLFF.

The chain uses TRBV29-1 and TRBJ1-1; 8 bases align to TRBD1. J was trimmed by 6 bases and V by 4 bases; bases with no gene match: 10. The CDR3 is 14 amino acids. The V gene's germline CDR1 is SQVTM and CDR2 ANQGSEA. CDR3 coding DNA: TGCAGCGTTGGAAGGGACAGGCAGAGCTCTGAAGCTTTCTTT. This encodes CSVGRDRQSSEAFF.

The rearrangement joins TRBV19 to TRBJ1-1; no firm D call. Germline CDR1 and CDR2: LNHDA and SQIVND (reference sequence). This CDR3 is 13 amino acids long. V was trimmed by 10 bases and J by 3 bases, leaving 15 bases between them. DNA for the CDR3: TGTGCCACCCTAAAGGAGGGCTACACTGAAGCTTTCTTT. Amino acid sequence: CATLKEGYTEAFF.

This sequence joins TRBV11-3 and TRBJ2-7; 9 positions match TRBD1. The CDR3 totals 16 residues. V gave up 5 bases and J gave up 4 bases; unmatched junction bases: 12. The germline CDR1 and CDR2 sequences are SGHNT and YENEEA. CDR3 sequence reads: CASSPGQGRYVYEQYF. The CDR3 bases are TGTGCCAGCAGCCCAGGACAGGGGCGATACGTATACGAGCAGTACTTC.

The genes are TRBV7-9 and TRBJ2-3, with 7 bases matching TRBD1. Germline CDR1 is SEHNR and CDR2 is FQNEAQ (reference sequence). The CDR3 is 14 amino acids. The J segment lost 6 bases and the V segment lost 2 bases, leaving 5 bases of the junction unmatched. The CDR3 here is CASSLPTGLDTQYF. CDR3 in DNA: TGTGCCAGCAGCTTACCGACAGGGTTGGATACGCAGTATTTT.

The V and J genes are TRBV6-1 and TRBJ2-5; TRBD1 aligns across 9 bases. CDR3 length: 16 residues. Germline V gene lookup returns CDR1 MNHNS and CDR2 SASEGT. V was clipped by 4 bases and J by 5 bases; unmatched bases: 11. The CDR3 loop is CASSVGPTGGGETQYF. As DNA, the CDR3 is TGTGCCAGCAGTGTTGGCCCCACAGGGGGCGGGGAGACCCAGTACTTC.

The chain recombines TRBV5-6 with TRBJ2-7; D is ambiguous. The V gene lost 0 bases and the J gene lost 6 bases, with 10 bases spanning the gap. The CDR3 covers 13 residues. Germline V gene sequence: CDR1 SGHDT, CDR2 YYEEEE. The DNA of the CDR3 is TGTGCCAGCAGCTTGGGGCAACAACCCGAGCAGTACGTC. Translating gives CASSLGQQPEQYV.

The chain uses TRBV28 and TRBJ2-6; D call uncertain. Trimming stripped 3 bases from V and 0 bases from J, with 15 bases between. CDR1 and CDR2 (germline): MDHEN, SYDVKM. The CDR3 contains 18 residues. The CDR3 DNA reads TGTGCCAGCAGTTTTGACTCAATTCAGATCTCTGGGGCCAACGTCCTGACTTTC. This codes for CASSFDSIQISGANVLTF. The whole variable domain, remainder taken from reference TRBV28 and TRBJ2-6, is DVKVTQSSRYLVKRTGEKVFLECVQDMDHENMFWYRQDPGLGLRLIYFSYDVKMKEKGDIPEGYSVSREKKERFSLILESASTNQTSMYLCASSFDSIQISGANVLTFGAGSRLTVL.

The chain joins TRBV27 to TRBJ2-7; 11 nucleotides match TRBD2. The germline V gene has CDR1 MNHEY and CDR2 SMNVEV (reference sequence). The CDR3 consists of 16 residues. V shed 6 bases and J 2 bases; nucleotides not matched to a gene: 9. CDR3: CASRAYTSGGPYEQYV. The CDR3 DNA is TGTGCCAGCAGGGCCTATACTAGCGGGGGTCCCTACGAGCAGTACGTC.

This chain links TRBV18 with TRBJ2-5; TRBD1 aligns across 10 bases. The CDR3 consists of 16 residues. With 4 bases clipped from V and 1 base from J, the junction kept 6 bases outside the gene matches. Germline V CDR1 and CDR2: KGHSH, LQKENI. Here the CDR3 reads CASSRPGQGSQETQYF. The DNA of the CDR3 is TGTGCCAGCTCACGACCGGGACAGGGGTCCCAAGAGACCCAGTACTTC.

The chain couples TRBV5-1 to TRBJ1-4, with TRBD1 matching 7 bases. V lost 4 bases to trimming and J lost 7 bases; unmatched junction nucleotides: 19. Germline-derived CDR1 and CDR2 are SGHRS and YFSETQ. This CDR3 contains 18 residues. The CDR3: CASSLTPTGSLRGEKLFF. In DNA form, the CDR3 reads TGCGCCAGCAGCCTAACCCCGACAGGGTCCCTTCGGGGTGAAAAACTGTTTTTT.

The gene calls are TRBV10-1 and TRBJ2-3; a possible D gene is TRBD1 (6 bases). The CDR3 covers 14 residues. CDR1 and CDR2 (germline): WNHNN, SYGVQD (reference sequence). V was trimmed by 2 bases and J by 6 bases, leaving 12 bases between them. The CDR3 coding sequence is TGCGCCAGCAGTGAGGCAGGGGTCACGGATACGCAGTATTTT. It specifies CASSEAGVTDTQYF.

This chain uses TRBV5-1 with TRBJ1-1, with a weak D call TRBD1 (6 bases). Trimming took off 0 bases at V and 10 bases at J, with 19 bases between the two ends. CDR3 length: 15 residues. Germline V gene data show CDR1 as SGHRS and CDR2 as YFSETQ. The CDR3 DNA follows: TGCGCCAGCAGCTTGGGAGTTAGCAGGGGCGCCGGAGCTTTCTTT. It encodes CASSLGVSRGAGAFF.

The rearrangement joins TRBV2 to TRBJ1-2, with D perhaps TRBD1 (5 bases). V was shortened by 7 bases and J by 6 bases, with 12 bases between the two germline ends. Germline V gives CDR1 SNHLY, CDR2 FYNNEI. There are 12 residues in the CDR3. The CDR3 region is CASNVQANGYTF. The CDR3 DNA reads as TGTGCCAGCAATGTACAGGCTAATGGCTACACCTTC.

The chain combines TRBV5-5 with TRBJ2-7; 14 nucleotides line up with TRBD2. V gave up 6 bases and J gave up 6 bases; unmatched junction bases: 11. The germline CDR1 and CDR2 sequences are SGHKS and YYEKEE (reference sequence). This CDR3 comprises 16 residues. The CDR3 loop is CASIPPGTSGSSEQYF. CDR3 nucleotides: TGTGCCAGCATCCCCCCCGGGACTAGCGGGAGCAGCGAGCAGTACTTC.

The genes are TRBV25-1 and TRBJ2-2; D perhaps matches TRBD1 (5 bases). CDR1 and CDR2 from the germline V gene are MGHDK and SYGVNS. The length of the CDR3 is 16 residues. The V end lost 4 bases, the J end lost 5 bases, and 17 bases lay between the germline ends. The CDR3 region is CASSVSDSSITGELFF. In DNA, the CDR3 is TGTGCCAGCAGTGTAAGCGACAGTTCAATTACCGGGGAGCTGTTTTTT.

This clone was counted many times. CDR3 coding DNA: TGTGCCAGCAGTTTAGGGCAGGGCGACACCCAGCATTTT. Its translation: CASSLGQGDTQHF. The chain uses TRBV12-3 or TRBV12-4 and TRBJ1-5, with D perhaps TRBD1 (5 bases). V lost 1 base and J 11 bases, leaving 12 bases between the germline ends. The CDR3 has 13 amino acids.

The chain couples TRBV28 to TRBJ1-5, with TRBD1 identical over 10 bases. Germline lookup yields CDR1 MDHEN and CDR2 SYDVKM. After removal of 0 bases from V and 2 bases from J, the junction contained 1 base not matched to a gene. This CDR3 spans 16 amino acids. DNA of the CDR3: TGTGCCAGCAGTTTATGGACAGGGGGCGGCAATCAGCCCCAGCATTTT. As protein: CASSLWTGGGNQPQHF.

The chain employs TRBV11-2 and TRBJ2-7; D possibly corresponds to TRBD1 (5 bases). This CDR3 spans 13 amino acids. Germline assignment: CDR1 SGHAT and CDR2 FQNNGV. Trimming removed 6 bases from V and 2 bases from J, with 11 bases in between. The CDR3 here is CASSEAGPYEQYF. CDR3 nucleotides: TGTGCCAGCAGTGAAGCAGGGCCCTACGAGCAGTACTTC. Complete variable domain (other parts from reference TRBV11-2 and TRBJ2-7): EAGVAQSPRYKIIEKRQSVAFWCNPISGHATLYWYQQILGQGPKLLIQFQNNGVVDDSQLPKDRFSAERLKGVDSTLKIQPAKLEDSAVYLCASSEAGPYEQYFGPGTRLTVT.

The chain recombines TRBV6-5 with TRBJ2-7; the match to TRBD1 covers 9 bases. The CDR3 contains 12 residues. Trimming took 5 bases from V and 9 from J; bases not matched to a gene: 5. Looked up from germline, CDR1 is MNHEY and CDR2 is SVGAGI. CDR3 sequence (DNA): TGTGCCAGCAGTCGGGACAGGGCCACGCAGTACGTC. Translating it yields CASSRDRATQYV.